What follows describes a single TCR beta chain. Its antigen remains undetermined. The input lacks base qualities; no much larger clone sits a single base away. Spanning cysteine to phenylalanine, the CDR3 consists of 17 amino acids. Of the read, only the CDR3 DNA is kept; its 51 bases are in frame from base 1. For this chain, trimming is 4 bases at the V end and 2 bases at the J end, and the number of junction bases without a gene match is 9. The CDR1 and CDR2 encoded by the germline V gene are SGHRS and YFSETQ. The instrument given in TCRdb is Illumina HiSeq 1500. TCRdb reprocessed the public reads (quality trimming at Q25 with fastp, clone calling with MiXCR) and kept in-frame beta chains. Rows are unified per CDR3 protein, each entry keeping the most common DNA and genes. The sample table shows roughly 630,000 distinct CDR3 sequences, and approximately 24% are seen once. The top ten clonotypes cover roughly 8% of the sample.

The record originates from a study of T cell repertoires in cytomegalovirus infection (dated by TCRdb to between 2018 and 2021). Context from the whole study: Because public TCR beta signatures pointed to carriage of CMV infection together with the matching HLA type, the HLA type of each donor mattered for the analysis.

General conclusions and limits of the study: The ex vivo response was dominated by HLA-C-restricted CMV-specific TCR beta clonotypes, which also provided the single most frequent clonotype in two of eight donors. Carriers of CMV infection plus the relevant HLA type were discriminated by the cumulative frequency of public TCR beta family members in the study cohort and in an independent 352-donor cohort.

The chain was built from TRBV5-1 and TRBJ2-2, and 9 junction bases match TRBD2. The receptor comes from a human donor in good health (CMV status not recorded). Some clones in this sample may be carry-over from other donors' samples. The sequenced material came from CD8+ T cells from PBMCs. The DNA is TGCGCCAGCAGCAACCGCGGGGGGGCCGGCAACACCGGGGAGCTGTTTTTT. It is translated as CASSNRGGAGNTGELFF.